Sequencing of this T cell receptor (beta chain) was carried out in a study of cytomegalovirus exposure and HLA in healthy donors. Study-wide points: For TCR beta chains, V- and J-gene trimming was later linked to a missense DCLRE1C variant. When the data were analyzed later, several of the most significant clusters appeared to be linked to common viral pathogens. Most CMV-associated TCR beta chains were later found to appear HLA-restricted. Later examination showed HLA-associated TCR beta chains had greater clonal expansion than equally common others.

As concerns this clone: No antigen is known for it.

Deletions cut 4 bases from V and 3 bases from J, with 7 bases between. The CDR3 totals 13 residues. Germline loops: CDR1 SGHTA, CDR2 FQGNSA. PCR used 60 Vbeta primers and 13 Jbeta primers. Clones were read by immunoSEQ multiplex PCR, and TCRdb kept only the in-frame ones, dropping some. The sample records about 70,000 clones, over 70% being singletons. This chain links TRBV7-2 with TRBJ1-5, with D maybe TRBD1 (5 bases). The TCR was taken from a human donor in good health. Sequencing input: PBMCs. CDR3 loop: CASSYRPNQPQHF. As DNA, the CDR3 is TGTGCCAGCAGCTACAGGCCCAATCAGCCCCAGCATTTT.